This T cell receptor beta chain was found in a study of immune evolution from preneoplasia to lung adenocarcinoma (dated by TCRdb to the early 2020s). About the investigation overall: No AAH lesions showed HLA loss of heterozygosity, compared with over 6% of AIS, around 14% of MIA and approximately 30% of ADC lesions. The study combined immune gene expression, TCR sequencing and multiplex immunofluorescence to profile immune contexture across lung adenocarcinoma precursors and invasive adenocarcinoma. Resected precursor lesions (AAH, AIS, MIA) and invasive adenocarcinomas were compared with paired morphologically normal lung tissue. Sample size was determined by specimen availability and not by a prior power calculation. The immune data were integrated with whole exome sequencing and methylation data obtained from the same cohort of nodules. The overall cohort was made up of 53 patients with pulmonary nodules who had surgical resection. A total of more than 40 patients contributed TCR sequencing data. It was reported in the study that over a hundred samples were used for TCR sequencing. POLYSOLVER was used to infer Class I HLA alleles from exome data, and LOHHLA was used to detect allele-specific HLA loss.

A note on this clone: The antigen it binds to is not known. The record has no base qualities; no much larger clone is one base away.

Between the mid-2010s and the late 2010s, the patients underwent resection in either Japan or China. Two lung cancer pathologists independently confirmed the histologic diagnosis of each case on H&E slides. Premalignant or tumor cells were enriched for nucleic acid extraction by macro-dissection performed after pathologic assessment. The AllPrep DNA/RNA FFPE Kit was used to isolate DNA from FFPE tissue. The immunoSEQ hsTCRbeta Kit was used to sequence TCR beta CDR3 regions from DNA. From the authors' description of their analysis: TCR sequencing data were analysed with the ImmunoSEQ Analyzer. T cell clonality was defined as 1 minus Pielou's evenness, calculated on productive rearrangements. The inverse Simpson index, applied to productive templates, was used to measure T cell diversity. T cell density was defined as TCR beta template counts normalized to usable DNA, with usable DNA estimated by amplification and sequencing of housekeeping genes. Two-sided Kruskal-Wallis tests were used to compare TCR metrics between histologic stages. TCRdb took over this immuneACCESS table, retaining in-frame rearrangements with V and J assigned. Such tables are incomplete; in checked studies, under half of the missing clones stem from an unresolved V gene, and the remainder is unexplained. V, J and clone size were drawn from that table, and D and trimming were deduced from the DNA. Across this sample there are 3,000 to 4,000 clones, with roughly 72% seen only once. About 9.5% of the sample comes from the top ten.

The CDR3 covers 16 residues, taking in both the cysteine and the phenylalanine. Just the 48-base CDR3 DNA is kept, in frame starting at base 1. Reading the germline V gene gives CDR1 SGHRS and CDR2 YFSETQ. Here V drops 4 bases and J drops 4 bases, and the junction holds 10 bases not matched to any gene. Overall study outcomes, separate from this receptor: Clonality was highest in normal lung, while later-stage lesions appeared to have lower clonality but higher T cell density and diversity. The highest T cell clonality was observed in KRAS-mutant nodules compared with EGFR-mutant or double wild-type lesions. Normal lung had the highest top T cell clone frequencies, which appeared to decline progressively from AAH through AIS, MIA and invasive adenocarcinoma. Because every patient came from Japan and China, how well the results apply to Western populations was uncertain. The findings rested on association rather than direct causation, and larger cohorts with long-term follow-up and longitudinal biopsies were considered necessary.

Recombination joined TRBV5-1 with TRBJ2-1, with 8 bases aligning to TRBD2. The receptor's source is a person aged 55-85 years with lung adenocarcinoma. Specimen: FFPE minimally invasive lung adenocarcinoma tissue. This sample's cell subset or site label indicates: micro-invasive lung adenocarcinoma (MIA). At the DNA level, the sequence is TGCGCCAGCAGCCAGCTTAACAGCGGGAGATACAATGAGCAGTTCTTC. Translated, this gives CASSQLNSGRYNEQFF.